One sample yielded the 4 T cell receptor beta chains listed below, sequenced in a study of T cells in Graves' hyperthyroidism and ophthalmopathy (dated by TCRdb to between 2018 and 2021). The method was multiplex PCR. The data were produced on an Illumina HiSeq 2000. The TCR beta CDR3 regions were amplified from the RNA transcripts. For the first round of RT-PCR on the TCR CDR3, the HTBI primer set was used together with the Qiagen OneStep RT-PCR kit. TCRdb passed the public sequencing reads through fastp at Q25 and MiXCR, retaining productive beta sequences. Every distinct CDR3 protein forms one entry, paired with its most common genes and DNA. This sample holds about half a million distinct CDR3 sequences; roughly a sixth were observed only once. The biggest ten clones account for around 32% of the sample. The specimen was blood. These receptors all stem from a woman aged 30 to 39 with Graves' ophthalmopathy.

This clonotype was seen at least ten times. The V call is TRBV6-2 or TRBV6-3, the J call TRBJ1-4; D is unclear. The CDR3 is 16 amino acids. Trimming removed 0 bases from V and 0 bases from J, with 8 bases in between. CDR1 is MNHEY and CDR2 is SVGEGT in the germline V gene. The CDR3 sequence: CASSYSLGTTNEKLFF. The CDR3 nucleotides read TGTGCCAGCAGTTACTCGCTCGGAACAACTAATGAAAAACTGTTTTTT.

This clonotype was counted many times. The chain combines TRBV28 with TRBJ2-5; 9 nucleotides match TRBD2. The CDR3 sequence is 13 residues long. Trimming cost V 10 bases and J 3 bases; bases outside gene matches: 6. Germline V gene lookup returns CDR1 MDHEN and CDR2 SYDVKM. The DNA of the CDR3 is TGTGCCATCGGAGGACTAGCGAAAGAGACCCAGTACTTC. Protein: CAIGGLAKETQYF.

Concerning this clonotype: Mismatch with germline at one junction end may stem from a read error. The chain couples TRBV2 to TRBJ2-1; D is perhaps TRBD2 (6 bases). Germline V gene sequence: CDR1 SNHLY, CDR2 FYNNEI. The CDR3 contains 13 residues. The CDR3 region is CASSWTTYSEQFF. The CDR3 DNA sequence: TGTGCCAGCAGCTGGACTACCTACAGTGAGCAGTTCTTC.

There are many counts of this clonotype. The chain couples TRBV12-3 or TRBV12-4 to TRBJ1-1; D ambiguous. The V end was cut by 3 bases, the J end by 1 base, with 6 bases between. The CDR3 totals 13 residues. The CDR3 protein is CASSFPGNTEAFF. The CDR3 DNA reads TGTGCCAGCAGTTTCCCGGGGAACACTGAAGCTTTCTTT.